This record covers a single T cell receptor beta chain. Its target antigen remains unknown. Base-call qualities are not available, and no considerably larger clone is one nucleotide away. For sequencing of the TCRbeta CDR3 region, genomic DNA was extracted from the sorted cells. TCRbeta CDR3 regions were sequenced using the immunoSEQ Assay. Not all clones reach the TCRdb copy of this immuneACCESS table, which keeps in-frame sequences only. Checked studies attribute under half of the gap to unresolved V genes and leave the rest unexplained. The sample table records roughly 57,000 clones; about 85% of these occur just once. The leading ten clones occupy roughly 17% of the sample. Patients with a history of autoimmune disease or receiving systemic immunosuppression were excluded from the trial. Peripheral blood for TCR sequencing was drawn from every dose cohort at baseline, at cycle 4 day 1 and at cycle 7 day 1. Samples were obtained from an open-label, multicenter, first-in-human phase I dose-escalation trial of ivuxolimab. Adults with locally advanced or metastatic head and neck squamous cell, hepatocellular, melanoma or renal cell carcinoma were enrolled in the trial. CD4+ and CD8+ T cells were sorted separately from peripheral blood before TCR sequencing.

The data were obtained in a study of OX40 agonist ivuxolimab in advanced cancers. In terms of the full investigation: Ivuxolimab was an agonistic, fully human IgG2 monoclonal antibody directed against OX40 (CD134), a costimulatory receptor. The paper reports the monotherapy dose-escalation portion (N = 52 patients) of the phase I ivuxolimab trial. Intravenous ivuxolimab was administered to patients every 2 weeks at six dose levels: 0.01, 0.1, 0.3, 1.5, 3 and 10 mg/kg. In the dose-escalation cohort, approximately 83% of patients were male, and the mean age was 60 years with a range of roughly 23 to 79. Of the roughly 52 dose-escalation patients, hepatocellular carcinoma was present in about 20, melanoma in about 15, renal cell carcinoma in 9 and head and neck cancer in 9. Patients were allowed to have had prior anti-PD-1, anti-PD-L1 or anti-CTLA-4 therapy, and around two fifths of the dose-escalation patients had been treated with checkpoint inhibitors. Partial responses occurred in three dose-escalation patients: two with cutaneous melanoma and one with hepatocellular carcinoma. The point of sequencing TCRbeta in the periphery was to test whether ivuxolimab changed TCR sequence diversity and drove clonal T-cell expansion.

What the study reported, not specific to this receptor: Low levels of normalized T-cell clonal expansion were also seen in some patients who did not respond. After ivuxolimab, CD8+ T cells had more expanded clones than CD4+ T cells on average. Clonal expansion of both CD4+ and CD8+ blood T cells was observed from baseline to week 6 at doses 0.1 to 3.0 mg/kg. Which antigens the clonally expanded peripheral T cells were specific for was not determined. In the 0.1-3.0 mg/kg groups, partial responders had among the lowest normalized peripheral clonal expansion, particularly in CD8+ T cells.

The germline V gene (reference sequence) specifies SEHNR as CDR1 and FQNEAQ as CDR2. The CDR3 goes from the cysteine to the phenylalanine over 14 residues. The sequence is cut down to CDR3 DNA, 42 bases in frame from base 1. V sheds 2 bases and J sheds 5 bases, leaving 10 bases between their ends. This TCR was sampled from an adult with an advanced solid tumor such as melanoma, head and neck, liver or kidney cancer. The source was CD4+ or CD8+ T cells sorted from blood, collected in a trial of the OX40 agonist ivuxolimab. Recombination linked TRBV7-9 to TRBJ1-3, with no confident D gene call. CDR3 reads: CASSLLGFRNTIYF. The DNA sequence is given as TGTGCCAGCAGCTTATTAGGATTTCGAAACACCATATATTTT.